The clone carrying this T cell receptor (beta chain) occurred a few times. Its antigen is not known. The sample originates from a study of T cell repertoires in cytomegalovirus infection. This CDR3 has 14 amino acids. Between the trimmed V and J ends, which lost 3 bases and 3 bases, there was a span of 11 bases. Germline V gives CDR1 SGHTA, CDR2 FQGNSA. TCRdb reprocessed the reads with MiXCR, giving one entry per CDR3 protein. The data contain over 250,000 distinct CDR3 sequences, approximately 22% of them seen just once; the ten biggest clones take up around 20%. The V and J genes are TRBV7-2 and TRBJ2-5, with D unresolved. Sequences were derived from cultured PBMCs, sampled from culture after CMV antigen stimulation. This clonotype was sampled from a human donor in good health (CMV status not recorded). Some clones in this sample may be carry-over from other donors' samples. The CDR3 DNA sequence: TGTGCCAGCAGCTTCAGAGCGTCGGAAGAGACCCAGTACTTC. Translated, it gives CASSFRASEETQYF.